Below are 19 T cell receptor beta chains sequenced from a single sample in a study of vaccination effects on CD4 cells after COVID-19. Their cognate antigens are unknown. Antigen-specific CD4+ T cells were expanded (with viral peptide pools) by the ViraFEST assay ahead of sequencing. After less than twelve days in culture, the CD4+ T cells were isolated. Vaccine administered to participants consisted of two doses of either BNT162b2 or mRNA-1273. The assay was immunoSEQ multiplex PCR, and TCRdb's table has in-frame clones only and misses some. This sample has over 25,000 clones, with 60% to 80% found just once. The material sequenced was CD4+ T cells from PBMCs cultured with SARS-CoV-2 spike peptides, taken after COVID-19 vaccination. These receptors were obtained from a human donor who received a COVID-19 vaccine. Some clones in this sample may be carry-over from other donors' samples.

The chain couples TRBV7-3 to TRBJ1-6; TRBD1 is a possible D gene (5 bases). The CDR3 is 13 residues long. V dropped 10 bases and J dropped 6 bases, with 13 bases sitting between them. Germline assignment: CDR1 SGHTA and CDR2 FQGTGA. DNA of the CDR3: TGTGCCACTGCAATAGGGGCTAATTCACCCCTCCACTTT. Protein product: CATAIGANSPLHF.

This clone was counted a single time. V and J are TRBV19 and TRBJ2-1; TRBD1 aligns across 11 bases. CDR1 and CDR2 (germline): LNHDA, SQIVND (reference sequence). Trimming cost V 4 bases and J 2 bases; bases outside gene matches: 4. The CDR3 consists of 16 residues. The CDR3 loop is CASSTGTGGAYNEQFF. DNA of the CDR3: TGTGCCAGTAGTACTGGGACAGGGGGTGCCTACAATGAGCAGTTCTTC.

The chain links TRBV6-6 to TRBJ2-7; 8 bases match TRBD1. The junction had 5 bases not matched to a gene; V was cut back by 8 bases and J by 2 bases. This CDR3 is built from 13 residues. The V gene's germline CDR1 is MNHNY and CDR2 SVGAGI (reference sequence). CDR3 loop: CASGKTGAYEQYV. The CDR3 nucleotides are TGTGCCAGCGGAAAGACAGGGGCCTACGAGCAGTACGTC.

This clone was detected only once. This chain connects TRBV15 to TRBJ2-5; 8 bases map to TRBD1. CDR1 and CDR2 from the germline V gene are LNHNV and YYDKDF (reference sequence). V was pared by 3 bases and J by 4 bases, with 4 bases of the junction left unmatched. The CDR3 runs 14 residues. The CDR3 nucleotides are TGTGCCACCAGCAGGTGGACAGGGCTAGAGACCCAGTACTTC. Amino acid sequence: CATSRWTGLETQYF. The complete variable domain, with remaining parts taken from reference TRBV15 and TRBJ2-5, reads DAMVIQNPRYQVTQFGKPVTLSCSQTLNHNVMYWYQQKSSQAPKLLFHYYDKDFNNEADTPDNFQSRRPNTSFCFLDIRSPGLGDTAMYLCATSRWTGLETQYFGPGTRLLVL.

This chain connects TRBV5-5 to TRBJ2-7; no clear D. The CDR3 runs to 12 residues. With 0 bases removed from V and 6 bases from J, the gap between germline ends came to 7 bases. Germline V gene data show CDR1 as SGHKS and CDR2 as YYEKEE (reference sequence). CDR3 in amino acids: CASSLAMTEQYV. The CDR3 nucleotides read TGTGCCAGCAGCTTGGCCATGACCGAGCAGTACGTC.

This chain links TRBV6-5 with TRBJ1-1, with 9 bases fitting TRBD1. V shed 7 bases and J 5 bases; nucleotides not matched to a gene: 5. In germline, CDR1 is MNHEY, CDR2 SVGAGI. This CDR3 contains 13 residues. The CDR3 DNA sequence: TGTGCCAGCAACAACAGGGGGCGTACTGAAGCTTTCTTT. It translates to CASNNRGRTEAFF.

The chain's CDR3 is CASRKGDRYNSPLHF. CDR3 sequence (DNA): TGTGCCAGCAGAAAGGGTGACAGGTATAATTCACCCCTCCACTTT. The chain couples TRBV6-5 to TRBJ1-6; TRBD1 is a possible D gene (6 bases). The CDR3 loop spans 15 amino acids. The germline CDR1 and CDR2 sequences are MNHEY and SVGAGI. The V and J ends lost 6 bases and 4 bases respectively, with 13 bases between them.

CDR3 loop: CASSFQGNYGYTF. CDR3 sequence (DNA): TGTGCCAGCAGCTTTCAGGGAAACTATGGCTACACCTTC. The V gene is TRBV7-9, the J gene TRBJ1-2, with a tentative D call TRBD1 (5 bases). Germline V CDR1 and CDR2: SEHNR, FQNEAQ (reference sequence). The length of the CDR3 is 13 residues. V was pared by 3 bases and J by 2 bases, with 7 bases between.

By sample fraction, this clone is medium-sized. Here the CDR3 DNA reads TGTGCCAGCAGCAAGAATGCGGGACAGGGGGCCGTGGAGACCCAGTACTTC. Its protein product is CASSKNAGQGAVETQYF. The chain recombines TRBV9 with TRBJ2-5, with TRBD1 matching 12 bases. Germline V gene data show CDR1 as SGDLS and CDR2 as YYNGEE. V trimming: 4 bases; J trimming: 5 bases; junction bases outside the gene matches: 12. The CDR3 extends over 17 amino acids.

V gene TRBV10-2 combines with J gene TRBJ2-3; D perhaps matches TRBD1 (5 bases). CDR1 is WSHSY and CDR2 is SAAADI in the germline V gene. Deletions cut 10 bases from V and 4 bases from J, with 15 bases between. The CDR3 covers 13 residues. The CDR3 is CATRTLVADTQYF. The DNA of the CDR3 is TGCGCCACCCGGACATTAGTTGCAGATACGCAGTATTTT.

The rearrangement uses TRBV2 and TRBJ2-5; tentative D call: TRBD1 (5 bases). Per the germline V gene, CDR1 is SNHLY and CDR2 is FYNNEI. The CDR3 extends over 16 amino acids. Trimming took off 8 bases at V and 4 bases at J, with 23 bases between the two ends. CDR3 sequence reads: CASSKARAGHGETQYF. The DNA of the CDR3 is TGTGCCAGCTCAAAAGCCAGGGCAGGTCATGGAGAGACCCAGTACTTC. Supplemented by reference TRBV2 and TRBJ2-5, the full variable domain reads EPEVTQTPSHQVTQMGQEVILRCVPISNHLYFYWYRQILGQKVEFLVSFYNNEISEKSEIFDDQFSVERPDGSNFTLKIRSTKLEDSAMYFCASSKARAGHGETQYFGPGTRLLVL.

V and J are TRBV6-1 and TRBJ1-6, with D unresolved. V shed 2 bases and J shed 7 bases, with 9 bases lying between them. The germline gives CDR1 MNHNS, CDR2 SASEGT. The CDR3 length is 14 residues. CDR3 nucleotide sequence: TGTGCCAGCAGTGAAAGGATACAGAATTCACCCCTCCACTTT. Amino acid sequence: CASSERIQNSPLHF.

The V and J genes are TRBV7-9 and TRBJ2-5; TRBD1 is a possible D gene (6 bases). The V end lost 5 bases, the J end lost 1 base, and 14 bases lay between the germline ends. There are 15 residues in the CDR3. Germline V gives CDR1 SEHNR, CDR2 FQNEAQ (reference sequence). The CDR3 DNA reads TGTGCCAGCAGCCTATACAACAGGGCCCAAGAGACCCAGTACTTC. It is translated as CASSLYNRAQETQYF.

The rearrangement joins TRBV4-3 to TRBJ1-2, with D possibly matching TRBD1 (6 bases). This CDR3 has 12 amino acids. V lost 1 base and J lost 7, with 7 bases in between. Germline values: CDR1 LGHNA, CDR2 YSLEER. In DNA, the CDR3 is TGCGCCAGCAGCCAAGGCAGGGGTGGCTACACCTTC. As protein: CASSQGRGGYTF.

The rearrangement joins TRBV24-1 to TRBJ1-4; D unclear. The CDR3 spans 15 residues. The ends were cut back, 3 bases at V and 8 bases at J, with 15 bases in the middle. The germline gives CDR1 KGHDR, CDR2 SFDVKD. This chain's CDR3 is CATSDPTSGGEKLFF. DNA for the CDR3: TGTGCCACCAGTGATCCGACGTCCGGAGGGGAAAAACTGTTTTTT.

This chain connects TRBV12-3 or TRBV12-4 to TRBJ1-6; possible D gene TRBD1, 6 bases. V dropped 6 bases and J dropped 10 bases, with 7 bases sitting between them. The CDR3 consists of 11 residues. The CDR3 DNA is TGTGCCAGCAGCGGGGGCTCACCCCTCCACTTT. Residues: CASSGGSPLHF.

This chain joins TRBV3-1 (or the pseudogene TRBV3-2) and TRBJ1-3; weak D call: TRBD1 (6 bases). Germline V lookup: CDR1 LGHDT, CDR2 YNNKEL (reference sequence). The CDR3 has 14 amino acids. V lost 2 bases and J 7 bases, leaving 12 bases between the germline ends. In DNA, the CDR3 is TGTGCCAGCAGCCAAAATAACAGGGCCAACACCATATATTTT. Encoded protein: CASSQNNRANTIYF.

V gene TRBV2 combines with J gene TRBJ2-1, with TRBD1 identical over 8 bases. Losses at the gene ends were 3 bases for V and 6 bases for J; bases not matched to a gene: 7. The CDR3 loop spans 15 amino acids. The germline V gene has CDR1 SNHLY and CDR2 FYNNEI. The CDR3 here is CASSDGRGRFNEQFF. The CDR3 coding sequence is TGTGCCAGCAGTGACGGCAGGGGGCGGTTCAATGAGCAGTTCTTC. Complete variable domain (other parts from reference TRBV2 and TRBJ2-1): EPEVTQTPSHQVTQMGQEVILRCVPISNHLYFYWYRQILGQKVEFLVSFYNNEISEKSEIFDDQFSVERPDGSNFTLKIRSTKLEDSAMYFCASSDGRGRFNEQFFGPGTRLTVL.

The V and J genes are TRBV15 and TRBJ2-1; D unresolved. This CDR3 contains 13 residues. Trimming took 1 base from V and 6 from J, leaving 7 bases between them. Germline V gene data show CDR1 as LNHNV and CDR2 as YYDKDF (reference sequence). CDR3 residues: CATSRGVGNEQFF. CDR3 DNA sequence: TGTGCCACCAGCAGAGGGGTCGGCAATGAGCAGTTCTTC.